One and the same sample provided the 29 T cell receptor beta chains below, sequenced in a study of cytomegalovirus exposure and HLA in healthy donors. Primers included in the PCR were 60 Vbeta and 13 Jbeta primers. Assay: immunoSEQ multiplex PCR; the TCRdb copy retains only in-frame clones and omits some. The sample lists 110,000 to 150,000 clones, roughly three quarters occurring once. The sample comprised PBMCs. Receptor source: a man younger than 30 in good health and CMV-seronegative.

The chain combines TRBV5-1 with TRBJ2-1; 7 nucleotides align to TRBD2. V lost 0 bases to trimming and J lost 10 bases; unmatched junction nucleotides: 1. CDR3 length: 12 residues. The germline CDR1 and CDR2 sequences are SGHRS and YFSETQ. The CDR3 region has the DNA TGCGCCAGCAGCTTGGTAGCGGGCGAGCAGTTCTTC. It translates to CASSLVAGEQFF.

This rearrangement joins TRBV27 to TRBJ2-1, with TRBD2 matching 7 bases. J gave up 8 bases and V 6 bases, and 10 bases lay outside the gene matches. The CDR3 contains 14 residues. Germline CDR1 and CDR2: MNHEY and SMNVEV (reference sequence). CDR3 in amino acids: CASSTRLAGDEQFF. CDR3 DNA sequence: TGTGCCAGCAGCACTCGACTAGCCGGGGATGAGCAGTTCTTC.

The rearrangement uses TRBV5-1 and TRBJ2-5; 10 bases agree with TRBD1. Germline V lookup: CDR1 SGHRS, CDR2 YFSETQ. The CDR3 has 17 amino acids. V shed 0 bases and J 2 bases; nucleotides not matched to a gene: 7. CDR3 region: CASSLVRPGQGQETQYF. The CDR3 DNA reads TGCGCCAGCAGCTTGGTTCGACCGGGACAGGGGCAAGAGACCCAGTACTTC.

The V and J genes are TRBV15 and TRBJ2-7, with 11 bases aligning to TRBD2. Germline V CDR1 and CDR2: LNHNV, YYDKDF (reference sequence). The CDR3 is 16 residues long. Trimming cost V 3 bases and J 4 bases; bases outside gene matches: 8. The CDR3 coding sequence is TGTGCCACCAGCAGCGGACGTAGCGGGGGGGTATACGAGCAGTACTTC. It is translated as CATSSGRSGGVYEQYF.

The rearrangement joins TRBV6-6 to TRBJ1-2; tentative D call: TRBD1 (5 bases). This CDR3 has 14 amino acids. Germline V gene lookup returns CDR1 MNHNY and CDR2 SVGAGI (reference sequence). Trimming removed 4 bases from V and 3 bases from J, with 12 bases in between. For the CDR3, the DNA is TGTGCCAGCAGTTCAGAGACAGTTCACTATGGCTACACCTTC. Protein sequence: CASSSETVHYGYTF.

This CDR3 is CASSSNDLGATNEKLFF. The CDR3 DNA reads as TGTGCCAGCAGCTCCAATGATCTAGGAGCAACTAATGAAAAACTGTTTTTT. The chain uses TRBV7-9 and TRBJ1-4; D gene unclear. V lost 4 bases and J 0 bases, leaving 15 bases between the germline ends. Germline values: CDR1 SEHNR, CDR2 FQNEAQ (reference sequence). The CDR3 is 17 residues long.

This clone turned up a few times. The gene calls are TRBV29-1 and TRBJ1-4; 12 bases are shared with TRBD1. V trimming: 6 bases; J trimming: 7 bases; junction bases outside the gene matches: 6. The CDR3 totals 14 residues. CDR1 SQVTM and CDR2 ANQGSEA come from the germline V gene. As DNA, the CDR3 is TGCAGCGTGGGGGACAGGGGGCATGGTGAAAAACTGTTTTTT. Translating it yields CSVGDRGHGEKLFF.

The chain uses TRBV29-1 and TRBJ1-2, with D possibly being TRBD1 (6 bases). Trimming shortened V by 4 bases and J by 7 bases, and 22 bases separated the two germline ends. Germline V gene lookup returns CDR1 SQVTM and CDR2 ANQGSEA. The length of the CDR3 is 15 residues. The CDR3 sequence: CSVGGSRGANSGYTF. The CDR3 DNA reads as TGCAGCGTTGGGGGCTCGCGGGGGGCGAATAGTGGCTACACCTTC.

This chain connects TRBV2 to TRBJ2-1; tentatively, D is TRBD2 (5 bases). V was clipped by 5 bases and J by 6 bases, with 5 bases between them. Germline-derived CDR1 and CDR2 are SNHLY and FYNNEI. This CDR3 region has 11 residues. CDR3 coding DNA: TGTGCCAGCAGTCGGGGCAATGAGCAGTTCTTC. Its translation: CASSRGNEQFF.

This clone was found a few times. V gene TRBV5-1 combines with J gene TRBJ1-2; D is unclear. V was trimmed by 0 bases and J by 1 base, leaving 7 bases between them. The germline CDR1 and CDR2 sequences are SGHRS and YFSETQ. The CDR3 runs 14 residues. CDR3 sequence reads: CASSLAPDNYGYTF. The CDR3 nucleotides read TGCGCCAGCAGCTTGGCTCCAGATAACTATGGCTACACCTTC.

This chain connects TRBV19 to TRBJ2-3, with TRBD2 matching over 8 bases. The V and J ends lost 9 bases and 2 bases, in that order; junction bases with no gene match: 13. The CDR3 has 16 amino acids. Germline V gene lookup returns CDR1 LNHDA and CDR2 SQIVND (reference sequence). The CDR3 nucleotides read TGTGCCAGCCGAGGCGGGGGGCGAGGAAACACAGATACGCAGTATTTT. Its protein is CASRGGGRGNTDTQYF.

The chain carries TRBV6-1 and TRBJ2-1, with a possible D match to TRBD2 (6 bases). The CDR3 totals 15 residues. The germline V gene encodes CDR1 MNHNS and CDR2 SASEGT. V was shortened by 6 bases and J by 4 bases, with 16 bases between the two germline ends. This CDR3 is CASSVVPEGYNEQFF. The CDR3, as DNA: TGTGCCAGCAGCGTCGTTCCGGAGGGTTACAATGAGCAGTTCTTC.

This clone has only one observation. The rearrangement links TRBV7-9 to TRBJ2-1; 9 positions agree with TRBD2. The junction had 21 bases not matched to a gene; V was cut back by 8 bases and J by 7 bases. CDR1 is SEHNR, CDR2 FQNEAQ, per germline (reference sequence). The CDR3 spans 18 residues. The CDR3, as DNA: TGTGCCAGCGGTGACAGGGCGCGTCTAGCGGGATTAAGGAATGAGCAGTTCTTC. Amino acid sequence: CASGDRARLAGLRNEQFF. Full variable domain (remainder filled in from reference TRBV7-9 and TRBJ2-1): DTGVSQNPRHKITKRGQNVTFRCDPISEHNRLYWYRQTLGQGPEFLTYFQNEAQLEKSRLLSDRFSAERPKGSFSTLEIQRTEQGDSAMYLCASGDRARLAGLRNEQFFGPGTRLTVL.

V usage is TRBV5-1 and J usage is TRBJ2-3; 9 bases match TRBD1. Trimming at V came to 0 bases and at J to 1 base, leaving 6 bases not matched to a gene. Germline CDR1 and CDR2: SGHRS and YFSETQ. The CDR3 runs to 17 residues. The CDR3 protein is CASSLGGTGTGTDTQYF. Written as DNA, the CDR3 is TGCGCCAGCAGCTTGGGGGGGACAGGGACCGGCACAGATACGCAGTATTTT.

The CDR3 here is CASSYSTGGVVYGYTF. The CDR3 coding sequence is TGTGCCAGCAGTTACTCTACAGGCGGGGTGGTCTATGGCTACACCTTC. The chain recombines TRBV6-5 with TRBJ1-2; a possible D gene is TRBD1 (5 bases). This CDR3 is 16 amino acids long. Germline V gene lookup returns CDR1 MNHEY and CDR2 SVGAGI. V lost 0 bases to trimming and J lost 4 bases, with 15 bases between them.

The J gene is TRBJ2-7, the V gene TRBV18; the match to TRBD2 covers 9 bases. The CDR3 is 15 residues long. The junction had 4 bases not matched to a gene; V was cut back by 3 bases and J by 1 base. From germline, CDR1 is KGHSH and CDR2 LQKENI. In DNA form, the CDR3 reads TGTGCCAGCTCACCCCGCGGGAGGGGATCCTACGAGCAGTACTTC. This encodes CASSPRGRGSYEQYF.

This clone appeared once. An end of the junction does not agree with germline; a read error may underlie this. At the DNA level, this CDR3 is encoded by other sequences in the same sample as well. The chain joins TRBV2 to TRBJ2-5; 11 nucleotides align to TRBD2. The CDR3 contains 13 residues. CDR1 and CDR2 (germline): SNHLY, FYNNEI. The CDR3 DNA follows: TGTGCCAGCAGAGGGACTAGCGGAGAGACTCAGTACTTC. The encoded protein is CASRGTSGETQYF.

V and J are TRBV5-4 and TRBJ1-4; D remains unclear. Germline V gives CDR1 SGHNT, CDR2 YYREEE (reference sequence). Deletions cut 0 bases from V and 8 bases from J, with 17 bases between. CDR3 length: 16 amino acids. For the CDR3, the DNA is TGTGCCAGCAGCTTGGATCCCGGGTCCAGAGGGGAAAAACTGTTTTTT. Its translation is CASSLDPGSRGEKLFF.

The CDR3 bases are TGTGCCAGCAGCATCAACCAGGGGACGGATGGCTACACCTTC. Its protein is CASSINQGTDGYTF. The rearrangement links TRBV7-6 to TRBJ1-2; D perhaps matches TRBD1 (6 bases). CDR1 and CDR2 (germline): SGHVS, FNYEAQ. The CDR3 contains 14 residues. V lost 5 bases and J lost 6, with 16 bases in between.

The genes are TRBV5-4 and TRBJ2-1, with a possible D match to TRBD1 (6 bases). The CDR3 extends over 17 amino acids. V was shortened by 1 base and J by 7 bases, with 21 bases between the two germline ends. Per germline, CDR1 SGHNT and CDR2 YYREEE (reference sequence). The CDR3, as DNA: TGTGCCAGCAGCTTGCCACACTGGTCAGGGGCGCCAAATGAGCAGTTCTTC. Amino acids: CASSLPHWSGAPNEQFF.

The gene calls are TRBV7-7 and TRBJ2-1; D ambiguous. Trimming took off 0 bases at V and 3 bases at J, with 6 bases between the two ends. The CDR3 is 14 amino acids. CDR1 is SSHAT, CDR2 FNYEAQ, per germline (reference sequence). The CDR3, as DNA: TGTGCCAGCAGCTTAGCGCTGAGCTACAATGAGCAGTTCTTC. It yields the protein CASSLALSYNEQFF.

J is TRBJ1-6 and V is TRBV5-1, with TRBD1 matching 11 bases. This CDR3 has 21 residues. V lost 1 base and J lost 9; bases outside the gene matches: 21. CDR1 and CDR2 (germline): SGHRS, YFSETQ. CDR3 in amino acids: CASSLNPLPAIRTGGLSPLHF. The CDR3 nucleotides are TGCGCCAGCAGCTTGAACCCCCTTCCTGCGATTCGGACAGGGGGCCTTTCACCCCTCCACTTT.

The chain is built from TRBV6-1 and TRBJ1-6, with 9 bases fitting TRBD1. The CDR3 is made up of 15 amino acids. From germline, CDR1 is MNHNS and CDR2 SASEGT. The V gene end was trimmed by 10 bases and the J gene end by 7 bases; junction bases not matched to a gene: 11. The CDR3 DNA is TGTGCCATCCCGACCCGGACAGGGGAAAATTCACCCCTCCACTTT. Its protein is CAIPTRTGENSPLHF.

The V call is TRBV19, the J call TRBJ2-3, with 7 positions matching TRBD2. Germline V CDR1 and CDR2: LNHDA, SQIVND (reference sequence). The V segment lost 8 bases and the J segment 11 bases; nucleotides outside the gene matches: 7. CDR3 length equals 11 residues. The CDR3 DNA sequence: TGTGCCAGTTCCCAGGGCGGGAGGCAGTATTTT. Its translation: CASSQGGRQYF.

This rearrangement joins TRBV15 to TRBJ2-5; D gene ambiguous. The CDR3 spans 12 residues. The germline gives CDR1 LNHNV, CDR2 YYDKDF (reference sequence). The V gene lost 1 base and the J gene lost 3 bases, with 3 bases spanning the gap. This CDR3 is CATSRAEETQYF. CDR3 in DNA: TGTGCCACCAGCAGAGCGGAAGAGACCCAGTACTTC.

The chain joins TRBV7-9 to TRBJ2-7; TRBD2 aligns across 7 bases. The CDR3 totals 14 residues. Looked up from germline, CDR1 is SEHNR and CDR2 is FQNEAQ (reference sequence). V dropped 4 bases and J dropped 3; count of bases not matched to a gene: 6. The CDR3 region is CASSYGGTFYEQYF. As DNA, the CDR3 is TGTGCCAGCAGCTACGGGGGGACGTTCTACGAGCAGTACTTC.

The chain links TRBV7-9 to TRBJ2-7; 7 nucleotides match TRBD1. J was trimmed by 2 bases and V by 4 bases; bases with no gene match: 2. From germline, CDR1 is SEHNR and CDR2 FQNEAQ (reference sequence). The CDR3 has 13 amino acids. The CDR3 reads CASSSTGAYEQYF. As DNA, the CDR3 is TGTGCCAGCAGCTCCACAGGGGCCTACGAGCAGTACTTC.

The chain uses TRBV7-3 and TRBJ2-2; tentatively, D is TRBD2 (6 bases). The length of the CDR3 is 14 residues. Trimming left V 6 bases short and J 7 bases short, with 15 bases between. CDR1 and CDR2 from the germline V gene are SGHTA and FQGTGA. Here the CDR3 reads CASRTGEGVGELFF. CDR3 sequence (DNA): TGTGCCAGCAGGACGGGGGAAGGGGTCGGGGAGCTGTTTTTT.

V gene TRBV10-1 combines with J gene TRBJ2-3; D not resolved. V was trimmed by 6 bases and J by 0 bases, leaving 7 bases between them. CDR3 length: 13 residues. In germline, CDR1 is WNHNN, CDR2 SYGVQD (reference sequence). The DNA for the CDR3 is TGCGCCAGCAGGGCCTCTAGCACAGATACGCAGTATTTT. Its protein is CASRASSTDTQYF.